This is a list of T cell receptor beta chains from one sample in a study of blood T cell repertoires in COVID-19. TCRdb's table, derived via immunoSEQ multiplex PCR, lists solely in-frame clones and lacks some. Of about 400,000 clones in the sample, about 90% were seen once. Source material: PBMCs or T cells enriched from blood (not recorded which). The source is a woman between 25 and 40 years old who had recovered from COVID-19. Both conserved end residues are part of each CDR3. A D gene is named only where the DNA matches it firmly. Size is stated for part of the rows, as once, few or many counts, or as a class when the clone is expanded.

J | size | D | V | CDR3 | DNA
TRBJ1-5 | NA | NA | TRBV18 | CASSPEDKTLGQPQHF | TGTGCCAGCTCACCAGAGGACAAGACGCTTGGGCAGCCCCAGCATTTT
TRBJ2-7 | NA | TRBD2 | TRBV6-5 | CASSYSLAGVYEQYF | TGTGCCAGCAGTTACTCGCTAGCGGGGGTTTACGAGCAGTACTTC
TRBJ2-2 | NA | TRBD1 | TRBV5-1 | CASSGTGANTGELFF | TGCGCCAGCAGCGGGACAGGGGCTAACACCGGGGAGCTGTTTTTT
TRBJ1-1 | NA | NA | TRBV7-9 | CASSLGQGLDTEAFF | TGTGCCAGCAGCTTGGGTCAGGGGCTGGACACTGAAGCTTTCTTT
TRBJ1-2 | NA | TRBD1 | TRBV28 | CASSGTAYGYTF | TGTGCCAGCAGCGGGACAGCCTATGGCTACACCTTC
TRBJ1-2 | once | TRBD1 | TRBV10-3 | CAIRDRVKAGYTF | TGTGCCATCAGGGACAGGGTGAAGGCTGGCTACACCTTC
TRBJ2-3 | NA | TRBD2 | TRBV11-3 | CASSSREADTQYF | TGTGCCAGCAGCTCCCGGGAGGCAGATACGCAGTATTTT
TRBJ2-1 | NA | NA | TRBV5-1 | CASSLGQQINEQFF | TGCGCCAGCAGCTTGGGACAGCAGATTAATGAGCAGTTCTTC
TRBJ2-3 | NA | TRBD2 | TRBV4-1 | CASSQGPQRGGGADTQYF | TGCGCCAGCAGCCAAGGCCCCCAGCGGGGGGGCGGTGCAGATACGCAGTATTTT
TRBJ2-1 | NA | NA | TRBV5-1 | CASSFEIGLTYNEQFF | TGCGCCAGCAGCTTCGAGATTGGTCTGACCTACAATGAGCAGTTCTTC
TRBJ1-2 | NA | NA | TRBV19 | CASMRQGNGYTF | TGTGCCAGTATGAGGCAGGGCAATGGCTACACCTTC
TRBJ2-7 | NA | TRBD1 | TRBV28 | CASSRGTGGYEQYF | TGTGCCAGCAGTCGCGGGACAGGGGGCTACGAGCAGTACTTC
TRBJ2-7 | NA | NA | TRBV25-1 | CASGGYLGRQTYEQYF | TGTGCCAGCGGGGGCTACCTGGGACGCCAGACCTACGAGCAGTACTTC
TRBJ1-2 | NA | TRBD1 | TRBV5-1 | CASSRDEGGTGIYGYTF | TGCGCCAGCAGCCGGGATGAGGGCGGGACAGGGATCTATGGCTACACCTTC
TRBJ2-5 | once | NA | TRBV30 | CAWSYVERETQYF | TGTGCCTGGAGTTATGTAGAGCGAGAGACCCAGTACTTC
TRBJ2-7 | NA | TRBD1 | TRBV19 | CASSNRGYEQYF | TGTGCCAGTAGTAACAGGGGATACGAGCAGTACTTC
TRBJ2-5 | NA | TRBD2 | TRBV3-1/TRBV3-2 | CASSQFASGGLETQYF | TGTGCCAGCAGCCAATTTGCTAGCGGGGGGCTAGAGACCCAGTACTTC
TRBJ2-7 | once | TRBD2 | TRBV9 | CASSEGLAASYEQYF | TGTGCCAGCAGCGAAGGACTAGCGGCCTCCTACGAGCAGTACTTC
TRBJ1-2 | NA | TRBD1 | TRBV15 | CATSDLFRGRNDGYTF | TGTGCCACCAGCGACCTGTTCAGGGGGCGTAATGATGGCTACACCTTC
TRBJ2-5 | NA | TRBD2 | TRBV11-2 | CASSPRLAGGSVGETQYF | TGTGCCAGCAGCCCTCGACTAGCGGGAGGGTCGGTCGGGGAGACCCAGTACTTC
TRBJ2-3 | NA | TRBD2 | TRBV5-1 | CASSLRTSGGSADTQYF | TGCGCCAGCAGCTTGAGGACTAGCGGGGGGAGCGCAGATACGCAGTATTTT
TRBJ1-5 | few | TRBD1 | TRBV5-8 | CASSLSQGVNQPQHF | TGTGCCAGCAGCTTGTCTCAGGGGGTTAATCAGCCCCAGCATTTT
TRBJ2-2 | once | TRBD1 | TRBV7-6 | CASSFGQGRVGELFF | TGTGCCAGCAGCTTCGGACAGGGACGGGTCGGGGAGCTGTTTTTT
TRBJ1-2 | NA | NA | TRBV19 | CASSLQGAVRGYTF | TGTGCCAGTAGCCTACAGGGAGCGGTTCGTGGCTACACCTTC
TRBJ1-1 | NA | TRBD1 | TRBV5-1 | CASSRDSNTEAFF | TGCGCCAGCAGTCGGGACAGTAACACTGAAGCTTTCTTT
TRBJ1-5 | NA | TRBD1 | TRBV7-9 | CASSLDLGQGNQPQHF | TGTGCCAGCAGCTTGGACCTGGGACAGGGGAATCAGCCCCAGCATTTT
TRBJ1-2 | NA | NA | TRBV7-9 | CASSLALGGNYGYTF | TGTGCCAGCAGCTTAGCTCTAGGTGGCAATTATGGCTACACCTTC
TRBJ2-3 | NA | NA | TRBV3-1/TRBV3-2 | CASSPSRNTQYF | TGTGCCAGCAGCCCTAGCAGGAATACGCAGTATTTT
TRBJ2-1 | NA | NA | TRBV10-3 | CAISESTGSSGNEQFF | TGTGCCATCAGTGAGTCCACAGGGTCCTCCGGCAATGAGCAGTTCTTC
TRBJ1-2 | few | NA | TRBV15 | CATSRDPTGRNGYTF | TGTGCCACCAGCAGAGACCCGACAGGAAGGAATGGCTACACCTTC
TRBJ1-2 | NA | TRBD1 | TRBV20-1 | CSASLLGTGGSYGYTF | TGCAGTGCTAGTCTGCTCGGGACAGGGGGCTCGTATGGCTACACCTTC
TRBJ2-1 | NA | NA | TRBV29-1 | CSVVQGVYNEQFF | TGCAGCGTTGTACAGGGAGTCTACAATGAGCAGTTCTTC
TRBJ1-3 | NA | TRBD1 | TRBV14 | CASSQVTGGIGNTIYF | TGTGCCAGCAGCCAAGTGACAGGGGGCATTGGAAACACCATATATTTT
TRBJ1-2 | NA | TRBD1 | TRBV5-1 | CASSFEGAHYGYTF | TGCGCCAGCAGCTTTGAGGGGGCGCACTATGGCTACACCTTC
TRBJ1-1 | NA | TRBD1 | TRBV27 | CASSSTGGAGDTEAFF | TGTGCCAGCAGTTCCACAGGGGGCGCGGGGGACACTGAAGCTTTCTTT
TRBJ1-6 | once | TRBD1 | TRBV10-2 | CASSGQGAGSPLHF | TGCGCCAGCAGCGGACAGGGGGCGGGATCACCCCTCCACTTT
TRBJ2-4 | NA | NA | TRBV27 | CASSFISGLAKNIQYF | TGTGCCAGCAGTTTTATTAGCGGATTAGCCAAAAACATTCAGTACTTC
TRBJ1-6 | NA | NA | TRBV9 | CASSVGLSYNSPLHF | TGTGCCAGCAGCGTAGGGCTGTCCTATAATTCACCCCTCCACTTT
TRBJ2-3 | NA | TRBD2 | TRBV24-1 | CATSESLAGNTADTQYF | TGTGCCACCAGTGAGAGTCTAGCGGGGAATACGGCAGATACGCAGTATTTT
TRBJ2-2 | NA | TRBD1 | TRBV5-4 | CASSPGQFSTGELFF | TGTGCCAGCAGCCCGGGACAGTTCTCGACCGGGGAGCTGTTTTTT